This T cell receptor (beta chain) was obtained from a study of T-cell memory formation after mild COVID-19. Study at large: In these data, TCR clusters were largely donor specific.

Study outcomes and limitations: Among clones contracting day 15 to 85, CD4/CD8 was balanced, whereas later expanders leaned CD4+.

This clonotype was found a few times. The antigen is not known. 5'RACE, which relied on constant-segment primers, yielded TCR alpha and TCR beta cDNA libraries carrying sample barcodes and UMIs. MiXCR was run by TCRdb on the 5' RACE reads, yielding one entry per CDR3 protein. Of approximately 300,000 distinct CDR3 sequences listed, approximately 16% are singletons. With 2 bases clipped from V and 3 bases from J, the junction kept 1 base outside the gene matches. Per germline, CDR1 MNHEY and CDR2 SVGAGI. This CDR3 comprises 14 residues. Sequencing was done on a sample of PBMCs or a T cell subset sorted from them (not recorded which). V is TRBV6-5 and J is TRBJ1-1; TRBD1 matches 9 bases. This clonotype originated in a man aged 18 to 30 who had mild COVID-19 (a few samples of this study predate the infection). Cell type and time point are not known. In DNA, the CDR3 is TGTGCCAGCAGTTACAGGACAGGGGACACTGAAGCTTTCTTT. Translation gives CASSYRTGDTEAFF.